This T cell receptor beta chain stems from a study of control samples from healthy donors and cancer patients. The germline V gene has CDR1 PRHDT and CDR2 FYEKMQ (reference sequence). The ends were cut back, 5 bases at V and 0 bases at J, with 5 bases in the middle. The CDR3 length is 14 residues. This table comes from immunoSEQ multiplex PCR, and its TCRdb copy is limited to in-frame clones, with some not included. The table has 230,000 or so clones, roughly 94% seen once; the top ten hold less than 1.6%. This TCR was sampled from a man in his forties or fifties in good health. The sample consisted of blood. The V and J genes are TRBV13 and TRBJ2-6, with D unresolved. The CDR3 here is CASSDTSGANVLTF. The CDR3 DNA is TGTGCCAGCAGCGATACCTCTGGGGCCAACGTCCTGACTTTC.